This TCR beta chain was recorded in a study of identical twins. Notes on the study in general: Weaker excess twin sharing was observed in beta out-of-frame sequences. Excess low generation probability was seen in twin-shared out-of-frame alpha sequences. Rather than following the same donors, the conclusions depended on cross-sectional statistical analysis.

Per the germline V gene, CDR1 is SGHTA and CDR2 is FQGNSA. The CDR3 spans 15 residues. V was pared by 1 base and J by 1 base, with 8 bases between. A note on this clonotype: Its specificity is unknown.

Via MiXCR, TCRdb re-called the 5' RACE reads, giving one row per CDR3 protein. The table records fewer than 800,000 distinct CDR3 sequences, just over 7% of them present only once. In addition, the sample was reused for a study of yellow fever vaccine responses in identical twins.

The sequence was obtained from a woman aged 18-35 years in good health. V is TRBV7-2 and J is TRBJ2-1; D is ambiguous. Sequencing was carried out using PBMCs. Here the CDR3 DNA reads TGTGCCAGCAGCTTAGATCTGGGATCCTACAATGAGCAGTTCTTC. This gives the protein CASSLDLGSYNEQFF.